The 21 T cell receptor beta chains below were found in one sample sequenced in a study of cytomegalovirus exposure and HLA in healthy donors. The PCR ran on 60 Vbeta and 13 Jbeta primers. Produced via immunoSEQ multiplex PCR; TCRdb's table is partial and in-frame only. The sample yields 80,000 to 100,000 clones, 70% to 80% seen once. Sequencing was performed on PBMCs. The receptors come from a man aged 35-49 years in good health and CMV-seronegative.

This chain uses TRBV9 with TRBJ2-7; 12 nucleotides agree with TRBD2. From germline, CDR1 is SGDLS and CDR2 YYNGEE. J gave up 3 bases and V 4 bases, and 5 bases lay outside the gene matches. CDR3 length equals 15 residues. The CDR3 nucleotides are TGTGCCAGCAGCTTTAGACTAGCGGGAGTCTACGAGCAGTACTTC. It specifies CASSFRLAGVYEQYF.

The chain couples TRBV28 to TRBJ2-7; 8 bases map to TRBD1. This CDR3 contains 14 residues. The junction had 5 bases not matched to a gene; V was cut back by 4 bases and J by 3 bases. Germline values: CDR1 MDHEN, CDR2 SYDVKM. CDR3 sequence: CASSSRGRGYEQYF. The CDR3, as DNA: TGTGCCAGCAGTTCCAGGGGGCGCGGCTACGAGCAGTACTTC. Full variable domain (outside the CDR3, taken from reference TRBV28 and TRBJ2-7): DVKVTQSSRYLVKRTGEKVFLECVQDMDHENMFWYRQDPGLGLRLIYFSYDVKMKEKGDIPEGYSVSREKKERFSLILESASTNQTSMYLCASSSRGRGYEQYFGPGTRLTVT.

This clone was observed a few times. V gene TRBV11-2 combines with J gene TRBJ2-1; a weak D match, TRBD2 (6 bases). From germline, CDR1 is SGHAT and CDR2 FQNNGV. This CDR3 is built from 15 residues. V gave up 1 base and J gave up 5 bases, with 12 bases separating them. The CDR3, as DNA: TGTGCCAGCAGCTTAGCCGCGGGGTCTAACAATGAGCAGTTCTTC. Translated: CASSLAAGSNNEQFF.

The chain carries TRBV28 and TRBJ1-1; maybe TRBD1 (6 bases). Germline assignment: CDR1 MDHEN and CDR2 SYDVKM. This CDR3 contains 15 residues. V was trimmed by 2 bases and J by 4 bases, leaving 14 bases between them. CDR3 nucleotide sequence: TGTGCCAGCAGTTTAGGAAGAGGGGGTTTCACTGAAGCTTTCTTT. It encodes CASSLGRGGFTEAFF.

The DNA for the CDR3 is TGTGCCAGCAGCTTAATCGGACTAGCGGGAGGAGAGACCCAGTACTTC. This translates into CASSLIGLAGGETQYF. J is TRBJ2-5 and V is TRBV7-2; TRBD2 aligns across 14 bases. The germline CDR1 and CDR2 sequences are SGHTA and FQGNSA. The length of the CDR3 is 16 residues. The J segment lost 4 bases and the V segment lost 2 bases, leaving 3 bases of the junction unmatched.

V is TRBV25-1 and J is TRBJ2-5, with 8 nucleotides matching TRBD1. With V trimmed by 8 bases and J by 4 bases, 9 bases remained unmatched. CDR1 MGHDK and CDR2 SYGVNS come from the germline V gene. The CDR3 contains 14 residues. CDR3 region: CASEEAGGVETQYF. Written as DNA, the CDR3 is TGTGCCAGCGAGGAGGCAGGGGGCGTAGAGACCCAGTACTTC. The complete variable domain, with remaining parts taken from reference TRBV25-1 and TRBJ2-5, reads EADIYQTPRYLVIGTGKKITLECSQTMGHDKMYWYQQDPGMELHLIHYSYGVNSTEKGDLSSESTVSRIRTEHFPLTLESARPSHTSQYLCASEEAGGVETQYFGPGTRLLVL.

The chain combines TRBV27 with TRBJ2-3, with 11 bases identical to TRBD2. Unmatched junction bases numbered 4, after V lost 7 bases and J lost 1 base. Germline CDR1 MNHEY, CDR2 SMNVEV (reference sequence). The CDR3 has 15 amino acids. CDR3 sequence: CASTLAGVGTDTQYF. The CDR3 region has the DNA TGTGCCAGCACACTAGCGGGAGTGGGCACAGATACGCAGTATTTT.

The chain recombines TRBV18 with TRBJ1-6; no definite D call. Between the trimmed V and J ends, which lost 3 bases and 6 bases, there was a span of 9 bases. From germline, CDR1 is KGHSH and CDR2 LQKENI. The CDR3 length is 14 residues. Here the CDR3 reads CASSPSMSNSPLHF. The CDR3 DNA reads as TGTGCCAGCTCACCCTCGATGAGTAATTCACCCCTCCACTTT.

The gene calls are TRBV4-1 and TRBJ2-7; 12 bases map to TRBD2. Trimming took 4 bases from V and 4 from J; bases not matched to a gene: 5. This CDR3 contains 15 residues. Looked up from germline, CDR1 is MGHRA and CDR2 is YSYEKL. CDR3 amino acids: CASSLRLAGDYEQYF. CDR3 nucleotides: TGCGCCAGCAGCCTTCGACTAGCGGGAGATTACGAGCAGTACTTC.

The chain links TRBV30 to TRBJ1-2; D remains ambiguous. V lost 2 bases to trimming and J lost 8 bases, with 15 bases between them. Germline V gene data show CDR1 as GTSNPN and CDR2 as SVGIG (reference sequence). The length of the CDR3 is 13 residues. The chain's CDR3 is CAWSPIGGYGYTF. CDR3 in DNA: TGTGCCTGGAGTCCAATAGGAGGGTACGGCTACACCTTC.

This chain uses TRBV2 with TRBJ2-7; 13 nucleotides align to TRBD2. The CDR3 totals 14 residues. CDR1 is SNHLY and CDR2 is FYNNEI in the germline V gene. V shed 8 bases, J shed 3 bases, and the junction held 4 bases outside the gene matches. CDR3 loop: CASEGTSGDYEQYF. Written as DNA, the CDR3 is TGTGCCAGCGAGGGGACTAGCGGGGACTACGAGCAGTACTTC.

The J gene is TRBJ1-1, the V gene TRBV19; TRBD1 agrees at 12 bases. The CDR3 consists of 17 residues. Germline V gene data show CDR1 as LNHDA and CDR2 as SQIVND (reference sequence). V shed 6 bases and J 3 bases; nucleotides not matched to a gene: 11. The CDR3: CASRRDRGRRLDTEAFF. The CDR3, as DNA: TGTGCCAGTAGGCGGGACAGGGGGCGAAGGTTGGACACTGAAGCTTTCTTT.

The rearrangement uses TRBV5-1 and TRBJ2-2; TRBD1 might be the D (6 bases). The V gene lost 4 bases and the J gene lost 2 bases, with 9 bases spanning the gap. This CDR3 region has 14 residues. Germline lookup yields CDR1 SGHRS and CDR2 YFSETQ. The CDR3 here is CASSLDSNTGELFF. Here the CDR3 DNA reads TGCGCCAGCAGCCTGGACAGCAACACCGGGGAGCTGTTTTTT.

V and J are TRBV5-1 and TRBJ1-6, with 9 bases lining up with TRBD1. The CDR3 has 15 residues. Trimming removed 5 bases from V and 8 bases from J; junction bases left unmatched: 8. Per the germline V gene, CDR1 is SGHRS and CDR2 is YFSETQ. Written as DNA, the CDR3 is TGCGCCAGCAGGACAGGGGGGCTAAGGGATTCACCCCTCCACTTT. As protein: CASRTGGLRDSPLHF.

V usage is TRBV4-1 and J usage is TRBJ2-3, with D possibly being TRBD2 (5 bases). V lost 0 bases and J lost 3, with 13 bases in between. This CDR3 is 16 amino acids long. Looked up from germline, CDR1 is MGHRA and CDR2 is YSYEKL. DNA for the CDR3: TGCGCCAGCAGCCAAGATTTGAGCGGTGCTACAGATACGCAGTATTTT. Its protein is CASSQDLSGATDTQYF.

The chain employs TRBV28 and TRBJ1-2, with D possibly being TRBD1 (6 bases). Trimming removed 7 bases at V and 2 bases at J, with 20 bases between. Per germline, CDR1 MDHEN and CDR2 SYDVKM. This CDR3 region has 16 residues. The CDR3 region has the DNA TGTGCCAGCAACTCACTCCGGGCAGGGGAAAACTATGGCTACACCTTC. This translates into CASNSLRAGENYGYTF.

A few counts support this clone. Other DNA sequences in this sample translate to the same CDR3. The chain combines TRBV19 with TRBJ1-4; 8 bases match TRBD1. Losses at the gene ends were 5 bases for V and 6 bases for J; bases not matched to a gene: 5. Germline V lookup: CDR1 LNHDA, CDR2 SQIVND (reference sequence). CDR3 length: 14 residues. CDR3 in amino acids: CASSPGQAHEKLFF. CDR3 in DNA: TGTGCCAGTAGTCCGGGACAGGCCCATGAAAAACTGTTTTTT. The complete variable domain, with remaining parts taken from reference TRBV19 and TRBJ1-4, reads DGGITQSPKYLFRKEGQNVTLSCEQNLNHDAMYWYRQDPGQGLRLIYYSQIVNDFQKGDIAEGYSVSREKKESFPLTVTSAQKNPTAFYLCASSPGQAHEKLFFGSGTQLSVL.

The J gene is TRBJ2-7, the V gene TRBV6-6, with 7 bases matching TRBD1. CDR3 size: 13 residues. CDR1 MNHNY and CDR2 SVGAGI come from the germline V gene (reference sequence). The V and J ends lost 4 bases and 3 bases, in that order; junction bases with no gene match: 3. The CDR3 sequence: CASSLNRGYEQYF. In nucleotides, the CDR3 is TGTGCCAGCAGTTTAAACAGGGGCTACGAGCAGTACTTC.

For the CDR3, the DNA is TGTGCCAGCAGTGTAAGCGGGGGTTGGGGCACAGATACGCAGTATTTT. This codes for CASSVSGGWGTDTQYF. The rearrangement links TRBV6-1 to TRBJ2-3, with 8 bases lining up with TRBD2. V was pared by 4 bases and J by 1 base, with 7 bases of the junction left unmatched. Germline values: CDR1 MNHNS, CDR2 SASEGT. The length of the CDR3 is 16 residues.

The chain has TRBV9 and TRBJ2-1, with 9 bases lining up with TRBD1. The germline V gene encodes CDR1 SGDLS and CDR2 YYNGEE. The J segment lost 3 bases and the V segment lost 4 bases, leaving 5 bases of the junction unmatched. The length of the CDR3 is 15 residues. CDR3 residues: CASSRQGDFYNEQFF. Written as DNA, the CDR3 is TGTGCCAGCAGCCGACAGGGGGACTTCTACAATGAGCAGTTCTTC.

This clone was picked up one time. The chain joins TRBV4-1 to TRBJ1-2, with TRBD1 identical over 7 bases. With V trimmed by 1 base and J by 0 bases, 8 bases remained unmatched. The germline gives CDR1 MGHRA, CDR2 YSYEKL. The CDR3 sequence is 17 residues long. CDR3 DNA sequence: TGCGCCAGCAGCCAAGGGTGGGAGAGGGGGCCTAACTATGGCTACACCTTC. The encoded protein is CASSQGWERGPNYGYTF.